These T cell receptor beta chains were read from a single sample in a study of tumor-infiltrating lymphocytes in localized non-small cell lung cancer. TCRdb's copy holds only in-frame clones and misses some; the assay was immunoSEQ multiplex PCR. Here the sample spans some 10,000 clones, 50% to 75% being singletons. The specimen was uninvolved lung tissue not adjacent to the tumor. These receptors all stem from a human donor with non-small cell lung cancer. The CDR3 runs from the conserved cysteine through the conserved F or W. A D gene is named only where the DNA matches it firmly. Not every row has a clone size; where given, it reads once, few, many or a size class.

J gene | D gene | V gene | clone size | CDR3 DNA | CDR3 protein
TRBJ2-1 | TRBD1 | TRBV7-6 | . | TGTGCCAGCAGTTATGGACAGGGATCATACAATGAGCAGTTCTTC | CASSYGQGSYNEQFF
TRBJ2-3 | TRBD2 | TRBV6-5 | . | TGTGCCAGCAGCCGGGGGGGAGGTACGCAGTATTTT | CASSRGGGTQYF
TRBJ1-1 | . | TRBV27 | medium-sized | TGTGCCAGCAGTTTACGGGGGAACACTGAAGCTTTCTTT | CASSLRGNTEAFF
TRBJ1-5 | . | TRBV30 | few | TGTGCCTGGAGTGGGGGGCCTCCAATGGCCCAGCATTTT | CAWSGGPPMAQHF
TRBJ2-4 | . | TRBV11-2 | once | TGTGCCAGCAGCTTTAACGGGGCCCGACAAAACATTCAGTACTTC | CASSFNGARQNIQYF
TRBJ2-1 | TRBD1 | TRBV11-1 | . | TGTGCCAGCAGCACGCGACAGGGCGCTATATCCCACAATGAGCAGTTCTTC | CASSTRQGAISHNEQFF
TRBJ2-3 | TRBD2 | TRBV9 | . | TGTGCCAGCAGCGTAGCTGTTGGGTCTAGCGGGGACGCAGATACGCAGTATTTT | CASSVAVGSSGDADTQYF
TRBJ2-6 | . | TRBV6-1 | few | TGTGCCAGCATTGGTGGGAGCTCTGGGGCCAACGTCCTGACTTTC | CASIGGSSGANVLTF
TRBJ1-2 | . | TRBV7-6 | . | TGTGCCAGCAGCTTAGCTGCGGGCGGCCTCTATGGCTACACCTTC | CASSLAAGGLYGYTF
TRBJ1-6 | . | TRBV6-5 | . | TGTGCCAGCAGCTCCTATAATTCACCCCTCCACTTT | CASSSYNSPLHF